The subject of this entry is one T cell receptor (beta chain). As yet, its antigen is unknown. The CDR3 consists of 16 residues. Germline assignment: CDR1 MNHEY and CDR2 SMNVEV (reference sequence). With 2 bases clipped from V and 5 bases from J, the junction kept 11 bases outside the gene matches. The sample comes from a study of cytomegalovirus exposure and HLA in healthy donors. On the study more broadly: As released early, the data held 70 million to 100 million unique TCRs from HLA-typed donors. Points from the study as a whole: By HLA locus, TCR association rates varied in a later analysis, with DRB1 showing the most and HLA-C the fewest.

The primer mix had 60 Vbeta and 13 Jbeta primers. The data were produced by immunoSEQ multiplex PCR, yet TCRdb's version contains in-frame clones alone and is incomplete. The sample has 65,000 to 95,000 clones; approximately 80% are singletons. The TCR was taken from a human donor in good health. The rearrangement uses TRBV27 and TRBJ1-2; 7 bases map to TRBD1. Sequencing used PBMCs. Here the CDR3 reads CASSLRGPGPGYGYTF. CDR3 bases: TGTGCCAGCAGTTTAAGGGGGCCCGGGCCCGGTTATGGCTACACCTTC.